This T cell receptor beta chain originates from a study of long-term antiretroviral therapy in people with HIV. General observations from the study: Pre-ART clonal expansions dominated every time point's repertoire.

The CDR3 consists of 13 residues. Germline loops: CDR1 WSHSY, CDR2 SAAADI. Deletions cut 3 bases from V and 1 base from J, with 7 bases between. The assay used was immunoSEQ (version v3.0), run at survey level. Sequencing was performed with immunoSEQ multiplex PCR; in TCRdb, only in-frame clones are kept and a portion is missing. In the table there are roughly 24,000 clones, around four fifths of which are singletons. Turning to this clone: Its matching antigen is unknown.

This receptor was identified in a man aged 35 to 55 with HIV. Sequenced here: unsorted PBMCs, sampled 1.6 years after starting antiretroviral therapy. V usage is TRBV10-2 and J usage is TRBJ2-7; D call uncertain. CDR3 DNA sequence: TGCGCCAGCAGTGATTTACGGTCCTACGAGCAGTACTTC. It is translated as CASSDLRSYEQYF.